This T cell receptor beta chain comes out of a study of blood T cells in healthy people across ages (dated by TCRdb to 2015 to 2017). Turning to the overall study: In model experiments, template switching captured roughly one uniquely barcoded TCR beta cDNA molecule for every two T cells. To track age-related changes in TCR beta repertoire diversity, the study relied on deep sequencing normalized with unique cDNA molecular identifiers. The donors were divided into four age groups: young (average around 16 years), middle-aged (about 40), aged (about 62) and long-lived (around 80). To avoid experimental bias, donors of different ages were randomly spread across the sequencing lanes. The study analyzed two additional independent replicas of 1 million unique cDNA reads from the same blood draw for two donors, one aged 18 to 29 and one aged 80 or older. Results and caveats for the whole study, not just this receptor: Conclusive comparison of naive and antigen-experienced compartments was prevented by the profiling of bulk unsorted PBMCs. Observed TCR beta diversity per million T cells fell roughly linearly with age, and a significant reduction was already apparent by age around 39. The long-lived group showed more naive CD4+ T cells, fewer expanded clones and increased TCR diversity than the aged group, suggesting age selection. Donor CMV infection status was unknown, potentially confounding age-related changes in expanded clonotypes. The percentage of naive T cells measured by flow cytometry correlated strongly with observed TCR beta diversity. Estimates of total diversity based on one million sequenced T cells were considered lower bounds and underestimates.

The donors were some 39 Caucasian individuals from Russia, aged about 6 to 100 years, who were systemically healthy. Each donor gave about 9.2 milliliters of peripheral blood, drawn into EDTA-treated Vacutainer tubes. Ficoll-Paque density-gradient centrifugation was used to isolate PBMCs, with at least 6.5 million obtained per sample. Total RNA, at least 6 micrograms per sample, was extracted from PBMCs with Trizol reagent. Naive CD45RAhigh/CD27high T cell percentages were measured by flow cytometry on a PBMC aliquot from every donor. From the cysteine up to the phenylalanine, the CDR3 has a length of 15 residues. Of the read, only the CDR3 DNA is kept; its 45 bases are in frame from base 1. Germline trimming amounts to 0 bases on V and 4 bases on J, with 2 as the count of junction bases outside the gene matches. The germline V gene yields KGHDR for CDR1 and SFDVKD for CDR2. This clonotype was seen a handful of times. Its antigen target is currently unknown. No clone much larger than this one lies a single base away; base qualities are absent.

Receptors were amplified or captured by 5' RACE. The reads were generated on an Illumina HiSeq 2500. A second roughly 6 to 11 cycle PCR used a sample-barcoded 5' primer and a J-beta primer mix. A template-switch 5' adaptor carrying 12 random nucleotides introduced a unique molecular identifier onto each TCR beta cDNA molecule. Each sample yielded at least 3 million CDR3-containing paired-end reads. All of the RNA was converted into first-strand cDNA using the Mint cDNA synthesis kit, with a TRBC-specific oligonucleotide serving as the primer. Following uracil-DNA glycosylase treatment, a first 18-cycle PCR with universal primers M1SS and BC2_uni_R was performed on all cDNA. Per the authors' processing: For normalization, 1 million high-quality reads were randomly selected from each sample, with every read carrying a distinct molecular identifier. Reads sharing molecular identifiers were discarded rather than binned into consensus sequences. CDR3 identification, clonotype clustering and error correction used MiTCR with a Q25 quality threshold and the strictest error-elimination algorithm. A nonparametric unseen species model with Euler transformation was used to estimate lower-bound total TCR beta diversity. The public reads were reprocessed in TCRdb via fastp at Q25 and MiXCR, keeping in-frame beta chains. Each CDR3 protein appears once, grouped with its most common genes and DNA. The V and J calls were determined by TCRdb, not by the authors. A total of roughly 1.4 million distinct CDR3 sequences appear in this sample, almost 60% of them only once. The ten largest make up about 6.7% of the sample.

This chain is built from TRBV24-1 and TRBJ2-5; 9 bases in the middle match TRBD1. The sample consisted of blood. This TCR came from a man younger than 35 in good health. The CDR3 protein is CATSDLRQGGETQYF. The bases read TGTGCCACCAGTGATTTGCGACAGGGGGGAGAGACCCAGTACTTC.